What follows are 2 T cell receptor beta chains derived from one specimen sequenced in a study of cytomegalovirus exposure and HLA in healthy donors. Primers included in the PCR were 60 Vbeta and 13 Jbeta primers. Generated by immunoSEQ multiplex PCR, the TCRdb table keeps only in-frame clones and is missing some. This sample has 95,000 to 150,000 clones, with 65% to 85% found just once. Sequencing was done on a sample of PBMCs. These receptors were taken from a man in his late teens or twenties in good health and CMV-seropositive.

The gene calls are TRBV7-2 and TRBJ2-5; D remains ambiguous. The CDR3 loop spans 13 amino acids. CDR1 is SGHTA and CDR2 is FQGNSA in the germline V gene. V lost 5 bases to trimming and J lost 4 bases, with 11 bases between them. The chain's CDR3 is CASSRGVGETQYF. CDR3 DNA sequence: TGTGCCAGCAGCAGAGGAGTGGGAGAGACCCAGTACTTC.

This chain joins TRBV5-1 and TRBJ2-3; D gene unclear. In germline, CDR1 is SGHRS, CDR2 YFSETQ. This CDR3 contains 13 residues. Trimming took 0 bases from V and 4 from J, leaving 6 bases between them. CDR3 nucleotide sequence: TGCGCCAGCAGCTTGGTGCGCCCAGATACGCAGTATTTT. This translates into CASSLVRPDTQYF. Supplemented by reference TRBV5-1 and TRBJ2-3, the full variable domain reads KAGVTQTPRYLIKTRGQQVTLSCSPISGHRSVSWYQQTPGQGLQFLFEYFSETQRNKGNFPGRFSGRQFSNSRSEMNVSTLELGDSALYLCASSLVRPDTQYFGPGTRLTVL.